This T cell receptor beta chain was identified in a study of post-analysis software for immune sequencing data. General observations from the study: Higher frequency in patients than in controls was seen for roughly five TRBV segments, with TRBV5-6, TRBV5-1 and TRBV20-1 among them. Multiple sclerosis patients had significantly lower normalized Chao1 diversity than controls.

Prepared TCR beta cDNA libraries contained unique molecular identifiers. TCRdb itself ran the PCR reads through MiXCR, one entry per CDR3 protein. The sample includes 650,000 to 900,000 distinct CDR3 sequences, 40% to 55% of them seen just once. Concerning this clonotype itself: The antigen remains unidentified.

Looked up from germline, CDR1 is SEHNR and CDR2 is FQNEAQ (reference sequence). This CDR3 contains 16 residues. V shed 1 base and J 2 bases; nucleotides not matched to a gene: 4. The sequence came from a girl between 10 and 17 years old with multiple sclerosis. What was sequenced was blood. The chain recombines TRBV7-9 with TRBJ2-5, with TRBD2 matching 10 bases. The CDR3 DNA sequence: TGTGCCAGCAGCTTAGTGGAACTAGCGGGACAAGAGACCCAGTACTTC. Encoded protein: CASSLVELAGQETQYF. Using reference TRBV7-9 and TRBJ2-5 for the parts outside the CDR3, the full variable domain is DTGVSQNPRHKITKRGQNVTFRCDPISEHNRLYWYRQTLGQGPEFLTYFQNEAQLEKSRLLSDRFSAERPKGSFSTLEIQRTEQGDSAMYLCASSLVELAGQETQYFGPGTRLLVL.